This TCR beta chain was retrieved from a study of T cell responses to AZD1222 COVID-19 vaccine. Produced via immunoSEQ multiplex PCR; TCRdb's table is partial and in-frame only. Among fewer than 45,000 clones listed, under 85% were seen once. Germline assignment: CDR1 SGHVS and CDR2 FQNEAQ. The V gene lost 7 bases and the J gene lost 0 bases, with 10 bases spanning the gap. The CDR3 length is 13 residues. V and J are TRBV7-8 and TRBJ2-7; D is uncertain. The specimen was peripheral blood, collected on day 0 of AZD1222 vaccination. This TCR came from an adult in good health. The CDR3 DNA reads TGTGCCAGCATTGACGGTACCTCCTACGAGCAGTACTTC. It codes for CASIDGTSYEQYF.